These 10 T cell receptor beta chains were all obtained from the same sample, sequenced in a study of early T cells in non-severe SARS-CoV-2 infection (TCRdb year 2021). Library construction relied on 5' RACE. These reads were obtained on a NextSeq 500. TCRdb's own reprocessing of the public reads used fastp at Q25 and MiXCR and kept productive beta chains. Each record represents a unique CDR3 protein, reported with the most common genes and DNA among its rows. The sample yields 85,000 to 90,000 distinct CDR3 sequences; roughly 14% were counted once. Roughly 6.4% of the sample belongs to the ten largest clones. The sample consisted of whole blood. The receptors come from an adult who was a healthcare worker with PCR-confirmed SARS-CoV-2 infection or an uninfected control (not recorded which).

The CDR3 sequence is CASSSPGQGAEQFF. The DNA for the CDR3 is TGTGCCAGCAGCTCTCCCGGACAGGGGGCGGAGCAGTTCTTC. The chain couples TRBV7-9 to TRBJ2-1, with 11 bases that match TRBD1. J lost 10 bases, V lost 4 bases, and 6 bases had no gene match. The length of the CDR3 is 14 residues. Germline V lookup: CDR1 SEHNR, CDR2 FQNEAQ (reference sequence).

The chain carries TRBV27 and TRBJ1-6, with D possibly matching TRBD1 (6 bases). The germline gives CDR1 MNHEY, CDR2 SMNVEV (reference sequence). The CDR3 contains 13 residues. Trimming left V 10 bases short and J 7 bases short, with 14 bases between. The chain's CDR3 is CATRGFTNSPLHF. CDR3 DNA sequence: TGTGCCACCAGGGGCTTCACCAATTCACCCCTCCACTTT.

This sequence joins TRBV5-1 and TRBJ2-7; the match to TRBD1 covers 9 bases. This CDR3 is built from 15 residues. V lost 1 base, J lost 7 bases, and 9 bases stayed unmatched. Germline V gene lookup returns CDR1 SGHRS and CDR2 YFSETQ. In DNA, the CDR3 is TGCGCCAGCAGCTTGTTGGGACAGGGCGCCGAAGAGCAGTACTTC. Its protein is CASSLLGQGAEEQYF.

This clonotype came up a few times. The gene calls are TRBV3-1 and TRBJ2-5; 9 bases match TRBD2. Trimming at V came to 3 bases and at J to 1 base, leaving 6 bases not matched to a gene. Germline CDR1 LGHDT, CDR2 YNNKEL (reference sequence). This CDR3 comprises 16 residues. The CDR3 protein is CASSQRGSGSQETQYF. The CDR3 DNA sequence: TGTGCCAGCAGCCAGAGGGGTAGCGGGAGCCAAGAGACCCAGTACTTC.

This clonotype was observed a few times. The chain combines TRBV25-1 with TRBJ2-7, with 7 bases that match TRBD2. The V gene's germline CDR1 is MGHDK and CDR2 SYGVNS. CDR3 length equals 15 residues. J gave up 5 bases and V 4 bases, and 11 bases lay outside the gene matches. The CDR3: CASSGEGGRKDEQYF. The CDR3 DNA is TGTGCCAGCAGTGGGGAGGGCGGGAGAAAGGACGAGCAGTACTTC.

This chain joins TRBV12-3 or TRBV12-4 and TRBJ1-2; 10 nucleotides align to TRBD1. The length of the CDR3 is 14 residues. V was pared by 3 bases and J by 8 bases, with 6 bases of the junction left unmatched. Here the CDR3 reads CASSLDRGMRGYTF. The CDR3 DNA is TGTGCCAGCAGTTTGGACAGGGGGATGCGGGGCTACACCTTC.

J is TRBJ1-2 and V is TRBV20-1; TRBD1 matches at 9 bases. This CDR3 contains 14 residues. The germline V gene has CDR1 DFQATT and CDR2 SNEGSKA (reference sequence). The V segment lost 3 bases and the J segment 4 bases; nucleotides outside the gene matches: 6. The CDR3: CSARRTGATYGYTF. In DNA, the CDR3 is TGCAGTGCTAGGAGGACAGGGGCTACCTATGGCTACACCTTC.

The gene calls are TRBV6-2 or TRBV6-3 and TRBJ2-2, with 11 bases matching TRBD2. Trimming took 5 bases from V and 8 from J; bases not matched to a gene: 7. CDR3 length equals 15 residues. CDR1 and CDR2 (germline): MNHEY, SVGEGT. The CDR3 sequence: CASSRLAGSSGELFF. CDR3 nucleotides: TGTGCCAGCAGTCGACTAGCGGGGTCTTCGGGGGAGCTGTTTTTT.

This clonotype showed up many times. The chain carries TRBV7-6 and TRBJ1-1; no clear D gene. V lost 4 bases to trimming and J lost 1 base, with 4 bases between them. Germline values: CDR1 SGHVS, CDR2 FNYEAQ. There are 12 residues in the CDR3. The CDR3 is CASSSRNTEAFF. CDR3 in DNA: TGTGCCAGCAGCTCCAGGAACACTGAAGCTTTCTTT.

The table lists this clonotype with a few counts. The V and J genes are TRBV10-3 and TRBJ2-7; no definite D call. CDR1 and CDR2 (germline): ENHRY, SYGVKD. Deletions cut 3 bases from V and 2 bases from J, with 8 bases between. The CDR3 length is 13 residues. CDR3 residues: CAISDDATYEQYF. The CDR3 bases are TGTGCCATCAGTGACGACGCCACCTACGAGCAGTACTTC.